A single sample is the source of the 28 T cell receptor beta chains below, sequenced in a study of CXCR3-negative and CXCR3-positive naive CD8 T cells. Study-level results: For CXCR3-positive naive cells, TRB CDR3s were more hydrophobic than those of CXCR3-negative naive cells.

The authors made the TRB cDNA libraries by 5' RACE using UMI labels. TCRdb re-analyzed the 5' RACE reads; it lists each CDR3 protein once, without DNA. The sample totals 150,000 to 170,000 distinct CDR3 sequences. These receptors lack a known antigen. Sequenced material: naive CXCR3+ CD8+ T cells from blood. Specified subset: CD45RO-CCR7+CD27+CD95- naive CD8+ T cells expressing CXCR3 (TNR3+). Every receptor here comes from a human donor in good health. Some clones in this sample may be carry-over from other donors' samples.

The V call is TRBV3-1, the J call TRBJ2-1. The CDR3 is made up of 12 amino acids. Germline V gene lookup returns CDR1 LGHDT and CDR2 YNNKEL (reference sequence). The chain's CDR3 is CASSPSLNEQFF.

The chain joins TRBV7-7 to TRBJ2-7; the TRBD1 assignment by TCRdb is unverifiable without DNA. CDR3 length equals 15 residues. CDR1 is SSHAT and CDR2 is FNYEAQ in the germline V gene (reference sequence). This chain's CDR3 is CASSHGTGPLYEQYF.

The chain is built from TRBV5-1 and TRBJ2-7; TCRdb picks TRBD1, but there is no DNA to check that call. Per germline, CDR1 SGHRS and CDR2 YFSETQ. The CDR3 has 16 amino acids. Here the CDR3 reads CASSLGVGGTTYEQYF.

The V gene is TRBV6-9, the J gene TRBJ2-7; with no DNA, the TCRdb D assignment of TRBD2 cannot be verified. Germline CDR1 and CDR2: MNHGY and SVAAGI. The CDR3 is made up of 13 amino acids. CDR3 protein: CASPRTATYEQYF.

V gene TRBV4-3 combines with J gene TRBJ2-1; TCRdb names TRBD2, which stays unverified in the absence of DNA. The CDR3 runs 20 residues. CDR1 and CDR2 from the germline V gene are LGHNA and YSLEER. CDR3 amino acids: CASSQVLLAGGPGSYNEQFF.

This chain joins TRBV5-1 and TRBJ2-1; absent DNA, TCRdb's TRBD1 call cannot be checked. Germline values: CDR1 SGHRS, CDR2 YFSETQ. CDR3 length: 16 amino acids. CDR3 in amino acids: CASSFHRDPSYNEQFF.

CDR3 amino acids: CASSSTSGRVASNTGELFF. The rearrangement uses TRBV5-1 and TRBJ2-2; TCRdb gives TRBD2 as the D gene, but with no DNA this cannot be confirmed. CDR1 is SGHRS, CDR2 YFSETQ, per germline. The CDR3 has 19 residues.

The V gene is TRBV5-6, the J gene TRBJ2-5; the TCRdb D gene call, TRBD1, has no DNA to confirm it. Germline V gene lookup returns CDR1 SGHDT and CDR2 YYEEEE. The CDR3 runs to 14 residues. CDR3 loop: CASSSRRGLETQYF.

This chain links TRBV3-1 with TRBJ2-1. The CDR3 covers 15 residues. Germline lookup yields CDR1 LGHDT and CDR2 YNNKEL (reference sequence). The CDR3 sequence: CASSQAISSYNEQFF.

The chain is built from TRBV29-1 and TRBJ2-5; TCRdb reports TRBD2, a call that lacks DNA to check it against. Germline V gene lookup returns CDR1 SQVTM and CDR2 ANQGSEA. The CDR3 totals 12 residues. This CDR3 reads CSVEGRNETQYF.

The chain employs TRBV27 and TRBJ1-5. The CDR3 runs 15 residues. Per germline, CDR1 MNHEY and CDR2 SMNVEV (reference sequence). CDR3 residues: CASSFSSAMNQPQHF.

This chain uses TRBV4-1 with TRBJ2-5; TCRdb proposes TRBD2, but this gene call is untestable without DNA. The CDR3 contains 17 residues. Germline V CDR1 and CDR2: MGHRA, YSYEKL. This CDR3 reads CASAKRVAGANQETQYF.

The V gene is TRBV11-3, the J gene TRBJ2-2; the D call of TRBD2 rests on TCRdb alone, since no DNA is present to check it. The CDR3 is 15 residues long. Germline-derived CDR1 and CDR2 are SGHNT and YENEEA. The CDR3 is CASSRGGPNTGELFF.

This sequence joins TRBV9 and TRBJ2-3; TCRdb selects TRBD2, and the lack of DNA leaves this call unchecked. CDR1 and CDR2 (germline): SGDLS, YYNGEE. CDR3 length: 16 residues. The CDR3 sequence: CASSLRLAGVTDTQYF.

This chain links TRBV29-1 with TRBJ2-2. The germline V gene encodes CDR1 SQVTM and CDR2 ANQGSEA. The CDR3 spans 14 residues. CDR3 amino acids: CSVVVTANTGELFF.

The chain uses TRBV14 and TRBJ1-1; TCRdb gives TRBD1 as the D gene, but with no DNA this cannot be confirmed. Germline CDR1 reads SGHDN; CDR2 reads FVKESK. The CDR3 loop spans 16 amino acids. CDR3 region: CASSQAPAGGDTEAFF.

The rearrangement uses TRBV3-1 and TRBJ2-7. The CDR3 length is 11 residues. Germline V CDR1 and CDR2: LGHDT, YNNKEL (reference sequence). CDR3 region: CASSQGSEQYF.

The CDR3 here is CASSQGTARSYEQYF. This chain uses TRBV12-3 or TRBV12-4 with TRBJ2-7; TCRdb gives TRBD2 as the D gene, but with no DNA this cannot be confirmed. The CDR3 length is 15 residues.

This rearrangement joins TRBV7-4 to TRBJ1-5; TCRdb gives TRBD1 as the D gene, but with no DNA this cannot be confirmed. The CDR3 loop spans 15 amino acids. In germline, CDR1 is SGHVT, CDR2 SQSDAQ. The chain's CDR3 is CASNFLAGSRGPQHF.

The gene calls are TRBV29-1 and TRBJ2-3; checking the TCRdb D call of TRBD2 is not possible without DNA. In germline, CDR1 is SQVTM, CDR2 ANQGSEA. This CDR3 is built from 14 residues. The CDR3: CSAGTRWRKDTQYF.

This chain's CDR3 is CASSLFQGADTQYF. This chain joins TRBV28 and TRBJ2-3; the D call from TCRdb, TRBD1, cannot be confirmed without DNA. The CDR3 is 14 amino acids. CDR1 and CDR2 from the germline V gene are MDHEN and SYDVKM.

J is TRBJ2-7 and V is TRBV7-9; without DNA, the TCRdb call of TRBD1 cannot be checked. CDR3 length equals 14 residues. From germline, CDR1 is SEHNR and CDR2 FQNEAQ (reference sequence). CDR3 in amino acids: CASSLVQGAYEQYF.

The gene calls are TRBV29-1 and TRBJ2-1. CDR1 SQVTM and CDR2 ANQGSEA come from the germline V gene. The CDR3 contains 13 residues. The CDR3 sequence: CSVPKSSYNEQFF.

This sequence joins TRBV12-3 or TRBV12-4 and TRBJ2-1. The CDR3 is made up of 12 amino acids. The CDR3 sequence: CASSLVLNEQFF.

The chain recombines TRBV7-9 with TRBJ2-1; with no DNA, the TCRdb D assignment of TRBD2 cannot be verified. From germline, CDR1 is SEHNR and CDR2 FQNEAQ (reference sequence). The CDR3 has 17 amino acids. The CDR3: CASSYLLAVLSYNEQFF.

The rearrangement joins TRBV14 to TRBJ2-2. This CDR3 contains 14 residues. The V gene's germline CDR1 is SGHDN and CDR2 FVKESK. The CDR3 sequence: CASSQVENTGELFF.

CDR3 sequence reads: CSARAMLAGGPYNEQFF. The genes are TRBV20-1 and TRBJ2-1; the TCRdb call, TRBD2, lacks DNA for checking. Germline-derived CDR1 and CDR2 are DFQATT and SNEGSKA (reference sequence). CDR3 length: 17 amino acids.

The chain recombines TRBV9 with TRBJ2-3; the D call from TCRdb, TRBD2, cannot be confirmed without DNA. The CDR3 length is 15 residues. Per the germline V gene, CDR1 is SGDLS and CDR2 is YYNGEE. The CDR3 here is CASSVGLADTDTQYF.